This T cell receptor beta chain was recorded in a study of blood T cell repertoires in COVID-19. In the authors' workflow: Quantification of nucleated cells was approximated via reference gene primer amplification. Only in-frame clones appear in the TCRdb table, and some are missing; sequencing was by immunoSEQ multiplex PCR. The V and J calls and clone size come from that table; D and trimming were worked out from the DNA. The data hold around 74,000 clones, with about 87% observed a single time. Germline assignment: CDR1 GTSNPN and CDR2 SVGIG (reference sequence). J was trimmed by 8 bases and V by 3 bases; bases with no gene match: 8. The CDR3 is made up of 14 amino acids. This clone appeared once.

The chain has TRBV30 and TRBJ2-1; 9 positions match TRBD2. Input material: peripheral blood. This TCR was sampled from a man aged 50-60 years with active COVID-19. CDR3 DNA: TGTGCCTGGAGCCGCGGGGGGGGCGTGGATGAGCAGTTCTTC. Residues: CAWSRGGGVDEQFF.